The 7 T cell receptor beta chains listed next were all sequenced from one sample in a study of T cells after yellow fever vaccination. TCRdb recomputed calls from the 5' RACE reads with MiXCR, one row per CDR3 protein. Altogether 450,000 to 550,000 distinct CDR3 sequences are present, less than 25% being singletons, with the ten largest covering around 16%. The starting material was PBMCs, obtained roughly 23 days after the first yellow fever vaccination. The receptor set was obtained from a young man who received the YFV17D yellow fever vaccine.

In this sample, this clonotype turned up a few times. The chain employs TRBV6-2 or TRBV6-3 and TRBJ2-6; a weak D match, TRBD1 (6 bases). The CDR3 is 15 amino acids. V was trimmed by 6 bases and J by 0 bases, leaving 9 bases between them. CDR1 is MNHEY and CDR2 is SVGEGT in the germline V gene. Here the CDR3 reads CASRQGYSGANVLTF. DNA for the CDR3: TGTGCCAGCAGACAGGGTTACTCTGGGGCCAACGTCCTGACTTTC.

This clonotype was picked up a small number of times. This chain links TRBV10-3 with TRBJ1-2; D perhaps matches TRBD1 (5 bases). There are 12 residues in the CDR3. Germline lookup yields CDR1 ENHRY and CDR2 SYGVKD. V gave up 3 bases and J gave up 8 bases, with 10 bases separating them. The DNA for the CDR3 is TGTGCCATCAGTGAACAGGTCGTCGGCTACACCTTC. As protein: CAISEQVVGYTF.

The chain employs TRBV7-2 and TRBJ1-2, with 7 bases identical to TRBD1. The CDR3 is 14 residues long. V dropped 0 bases and J dropped 8; count of bases not matched to a gene: 6. Germline V gene lookup returns CDR1 SGHTA and CDR2 FQGNSA. Here the CDR3 reads CASSLARGLVGYTF. The CDR3 nucleotides are TGTGCCAGCAGCTTAGCGAGGGGGCTGGTAGGCTACACCTTC.

This clonotype was observed at least ten times. The V and J genes are TRBV18 and TRBJ1-1; 8 positions agree with TRBD1. The CDR3 contains 14 residues. Germline assignment: CDR1 KGHSH and CDR2 LQKENI. Trimming took 6 bases from V and 4 from J; bases not matched to a gene: 7. The chain's CDR3 is CASSRQGTRTEAFF. CDR3 bases: TGTGCCAGCTCGCGACAGGGGACGCGCACTGAAGCTTTCTTT. The whole variable domain, filled in from reference TRBV18 and TRBJ1-1, reads NAGVMQNPRHLVRRRGQEARLRCSPMKGHSHVYWYRQLPEEGLKFMVYLQKENIIDESGMPKERFSAEFPKEGPSILRIQQVVRGDSAAYFCASSRQGTRTEAFFGQGTRLTVV.

This clonotype has just a few counts. Mismatch with germline at one junction end may stem from a read error. The chain couples TRBV4-3 to TRBJ1-1; no definite D call. Germline CDR1 reads LGHNA; CDR2 reads YSLEER. The CDR3 spans 14 residues. The CDR3 nucleotides read TGCGCCAGCAGCCAAGAAGGTCCCTACACAGAAGCTTTCTTT. Amino acid sequence: CASSQEGPYTEAFF.

J is TRBJ1-5 and V is TRBV19; D remains unclear. Germline V gives CDR1 LNHDA, CDR2 SQIVND (reference sequence). V was trimmed by 2 bases and J by 6 bases, leaving 8 bases between them. The CDR3 totals 13 residues. The CDR3 nucleotides are TGTGCCAGTAGTATAACAGAAGCTCAGCCCCAGCATTTT. Residues: CASSITEAQPQHF.

The CDR3 coding sequence is TGTGCCAGCTCACCACGTCAGACCTTTTCAGAGACCCAGTACTTC. Translating gives CASSPRQTFSETQYF. The J gene is TRBJ2-5, the V gene TRBV18; no clear D gene. V was clipped by 1 base and J by 4 bases, with 13 bases between them. Germline lookup yields CDR1 KGHSH and CDR2 LQKENI. The CDR3 has 15 amino acids.